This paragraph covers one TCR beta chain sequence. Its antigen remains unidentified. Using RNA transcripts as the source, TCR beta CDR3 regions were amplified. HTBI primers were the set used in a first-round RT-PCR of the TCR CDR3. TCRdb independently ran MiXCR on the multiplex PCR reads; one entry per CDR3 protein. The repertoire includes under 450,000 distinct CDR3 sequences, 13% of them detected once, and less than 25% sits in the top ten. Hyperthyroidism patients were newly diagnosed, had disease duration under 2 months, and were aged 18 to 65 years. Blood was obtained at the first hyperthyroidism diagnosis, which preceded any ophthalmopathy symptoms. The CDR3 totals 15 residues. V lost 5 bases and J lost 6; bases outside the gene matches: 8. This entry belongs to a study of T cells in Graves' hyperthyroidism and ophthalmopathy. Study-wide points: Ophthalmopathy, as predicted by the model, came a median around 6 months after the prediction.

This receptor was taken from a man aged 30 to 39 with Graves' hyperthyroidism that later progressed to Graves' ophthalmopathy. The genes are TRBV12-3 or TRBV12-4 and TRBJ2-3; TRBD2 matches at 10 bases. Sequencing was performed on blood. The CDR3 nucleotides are TGTGCCAGCAGTCCCTCACTAGCGGGGTTTGATACGCAGTATTTT. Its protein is CASSPSLAGFDTQYF.